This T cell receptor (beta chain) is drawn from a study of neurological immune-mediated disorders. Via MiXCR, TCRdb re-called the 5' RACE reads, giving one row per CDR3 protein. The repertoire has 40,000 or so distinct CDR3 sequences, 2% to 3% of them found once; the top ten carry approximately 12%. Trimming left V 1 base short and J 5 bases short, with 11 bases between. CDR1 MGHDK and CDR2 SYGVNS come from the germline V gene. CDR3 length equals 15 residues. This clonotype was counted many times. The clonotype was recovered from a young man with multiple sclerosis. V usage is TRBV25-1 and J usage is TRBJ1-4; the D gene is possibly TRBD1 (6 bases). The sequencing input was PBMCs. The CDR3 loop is CASSEFGGLNEKLFF. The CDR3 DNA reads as TGTGCCAGCAGTGAATTTGGGGGGCTAAATGAAAAACTGTTTTTT.